What follows are 10 T cell receptor beta chains derived from one specimen sequenced in a study of T cell repertoires in cytomegalovirus infection (dated by TCRdb to the late 2010s). The data were produced on an Illumina HiSeq 1500. TCRdb itself trimmed the public reads at Q25 with fastp, ran MiXCR and retained productive beta chains. Each CDR3 protein appears once, grouped with its most common genes and DNA. In all, the sample holds 900,000 to 950,000 distinct CDR3 sequences, and more than 25% of those were seen once. The top ten constitute about 14% of the sample. This specimen's treatment or condition label, interpreted: in vitro stimulation with specific CMV peptide epitopes to enrich CMV-specific T cells. Antigen specificity for these receptors is unknown. This material consisted of cultured CD8+ T cells from PBMCs, taken from culture after CMV antigen stimulation. These receptors were collected from a human donor in good health (CMV status not recorded). Some clones in this sample may be carry-over from other donors' samples.

The rearrangement links TRBV27 to TRBJ2-7; D unclear. Germline CDR1 MNHEY, CDR2 SMNVEV (reference sequence). The CDR3 runs to 13 residues. V was trimmed by 3 bases and J by 6 bases, leaving 12 bases between them. The CDR3 spells CASSFSAQPEQYF. The CDR3 DNA is TGTGCCAGCAGTTTTTCTGCACAACCCGAGCAGTACTTC.

This clonotype was seen a few times. V is TRBV6-8 and J is TRBJ1-2, with D perhaps TRBD1 (5 bases). CDR3 size: 14 residues. Between the trimmed V and J ends, which lost 2 bases and 4 bases, there was a span of 11 bases. CDR1 is MNHGY, CDR2 SAAAGT, per germline. The CDR3 reads CASSYAGEGYGYTF. DNA for the CDR3: TGTGCCAGCAGTTACGCGGGGGAGGGCTATGGCTACACCTTC.

The chain is built from TRBV6-6 and TRBJ1-5; TRBD1 aligns across 7 bases. Unmatched junction bases numbered 7, after V lost 5 bases and J lost 6 bases. This CDR3 is 14 amino acids long. Germline CDR1 reads MNHNY; CDR2 reads SVGAGI (reference sequence). The CDR3 sequence: CASSRTGTVQPQHF. CDR3 DNA sequence: TGTGCCAGCAGTCGTACCGGGACAGTTCAGCCCCAGCATTTT.

To note about this clonotype: Given a much more abundant clone one base away, this may be a read error. CDR3 sequence (DNA): TGTGCCAGCAGCGACAAGGCGAACACCGGGGAGCTGTTTTTT. Protein: CASSDKANTGELFF. This chain links TRBV7-6 with TRBJ2-2; D is unclear. V was cut by 5 bases and J by 0 bases, with 7 bases left in between. The CDR3 loop spans 14 amino acids. Germline assignment: CDR1 SGHVS and CDR2 FNYEAQ.

This chain connects TRBV7-9 to TRBJ1-2; 9 nucleotides line up with TRBD1. CDR1 and CDR2 from the germline V gene are SEHNR and FQNEAQ (reference sequence). After removal of 7 bases from V and 5 bases from J, the junction contained 17 bases not matched to a gene. CDR3 size: 17 residues. CDR3: CASTSLTGGTRGYGYTF. The CDR3 region has the DNA TGTGCCAGCACGTCCCTGACAGGGGGGACTAGGGGTTATGGCTACACCTTC. The full variable domain, with the rest looked up from reference TRBV7-9 and TRBJ1-2, is DTGVSQNPRHKITKRGQNVTFRCDPISEHNRLYWYRQTLGQGPEFLTYFQNEAQLEKSRLLSDRFSAERPKGSFSTLEIQRTEQGDSAMYLCASTSLTGGTRGYGYTFGSGTRLTVV.

The V gene is TRBV5-4, the J gene TRBJ2-2; 8 bases are a match to TRBD1. Germline V gene sequence: CDR1 SGHNT, CDR2 YYREEE (reference sequence). V was clipped by 7 bases and J by 1 base; unmatched bases: 3. This CDR3 contains 14 residues. The CDR3 bases are TGTGCCAGCCTGACAGGGGAGAACACCGGGGAGCTGTTTTTT. This codes for CASLTGENTGELFF.

This clonotype was seen only once. The J gene is TRBJ2-5, the V gene TRBV7-6; D is unclear. Trimming removed 5 bases from V and 5 bases from J, with 15 bases in between. The CDR3 runs to 14 residues. CDR1 is SGHVS and CDR2 is FNYEAQ in the germline V gene. DNA of the CDR3: TGTGCCAGCAGCCGCGCAGGACCACATGAGACCCAGTACTTC. Protein sequence: CASSRAGPHETQYF.

This clonotype was observed a handful of times. The chain is built from TRBV6-1 and TRBJ1-2, with D maybe TRBD1 (5 bases). Trimming removed 11 bases from V and 2 bases from J, with 15 bases in between. Per the germline V gene, CDR1 is MNHNS and CDR2 is SASEGT. The CDR3 has 13 residues. The CDR3 spells CAVAPGGNYGYTF. The DNA for the CDR3 is TGTGCCGTCGCACCGGGGGGGAACTATGGCTACACCTTC.

This clonotype was counted only a few times. The genes are TRBV7-3 and TRBJ2-2; 8 bases are a match to TRBD2. Per germline, CDR1 SGHTA and CDR2 FQGTGA. The CDR3 is 17 amino acids. With 5 bases clipped from V and 2 bases from J, the junction kept 10 bases outside the gene matches. Here the CDR3 DNA reads TGTGCCAGCAGCCCAACTGGGGCGGGGGGCAACACCGGGGAGCTGTTTTTT. Protein: CASSPTGAGGNTGELFF.

The sample holds a few counts of this clonotype. The V gene is TRBV20-1, the J gene TRBJ1-5; D is perhaps TRBD1 (6 bases). Germline V CDR1 and CDR2: DFQATT, SNEGSKA (reference sequence). The length of the CDR3 is 14 residues. The V end was cut by 0 bases, the J end by 5 bases, with 11 bases between. The CDR3 nucleotides are TGCAGTGCTAGAGAGGGGACACCCCATCAGCCCCAGCATTTT. Its translation: CSAREGTPHQPQHF.